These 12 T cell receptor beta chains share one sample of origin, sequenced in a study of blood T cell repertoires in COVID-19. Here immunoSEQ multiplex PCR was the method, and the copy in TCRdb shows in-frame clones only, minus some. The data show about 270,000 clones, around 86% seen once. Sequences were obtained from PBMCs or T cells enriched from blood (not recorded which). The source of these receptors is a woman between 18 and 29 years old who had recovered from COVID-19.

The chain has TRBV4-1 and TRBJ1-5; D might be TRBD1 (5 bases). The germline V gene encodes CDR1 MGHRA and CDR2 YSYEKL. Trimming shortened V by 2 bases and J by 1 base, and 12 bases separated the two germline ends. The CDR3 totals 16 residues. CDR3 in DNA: TGCGCCAGCAGCCAAACTGCGGGGGGAAGCAATCAGCCCCAGCATTTT. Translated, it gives CASSQTAGGSNQPQHF.

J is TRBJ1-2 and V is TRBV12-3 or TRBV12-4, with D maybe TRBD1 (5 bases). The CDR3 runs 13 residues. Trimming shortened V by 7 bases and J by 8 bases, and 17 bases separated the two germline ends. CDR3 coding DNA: TGTGCCAGCACCCTGGCAGGGTTTTTCGGCTACACCTTC. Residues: CASTLAGFFGYTF.

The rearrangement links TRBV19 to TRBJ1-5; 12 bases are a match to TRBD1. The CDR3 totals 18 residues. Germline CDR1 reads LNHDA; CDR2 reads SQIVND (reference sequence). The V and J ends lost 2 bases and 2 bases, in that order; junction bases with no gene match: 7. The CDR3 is CASSISGTGGRGNQPQHF. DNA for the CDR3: TGTGCCAGTAGTATAAGCGGGACAGGGGGCCGCGGCAATCAGCCCCAGCATTTT.

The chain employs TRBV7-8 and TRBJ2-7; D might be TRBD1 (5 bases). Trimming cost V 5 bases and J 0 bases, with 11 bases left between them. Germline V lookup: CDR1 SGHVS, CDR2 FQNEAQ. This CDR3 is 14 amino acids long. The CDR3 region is CASSTDISSYEQYF. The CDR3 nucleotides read TGTGCCAGCAGCACGGACATCAGCTCCTACGAGCAGTACTTC.

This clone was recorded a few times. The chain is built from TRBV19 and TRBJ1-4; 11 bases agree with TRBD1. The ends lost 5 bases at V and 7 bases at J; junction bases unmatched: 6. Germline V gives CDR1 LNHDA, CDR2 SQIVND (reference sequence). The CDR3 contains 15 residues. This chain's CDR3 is CASSLPGTGGEKLFF. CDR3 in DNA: TGTGCCAGTAGTCTCCCCGGGACAGGGGGTGAAAAACTGTTTTTT.

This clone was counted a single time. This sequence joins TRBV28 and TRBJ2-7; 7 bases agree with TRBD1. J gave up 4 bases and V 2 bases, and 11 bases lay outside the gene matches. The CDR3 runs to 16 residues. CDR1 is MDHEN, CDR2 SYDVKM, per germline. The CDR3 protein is CASSLRSWGQPYEQYF. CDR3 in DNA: TGTGCCAGCAGTTTACGCTCTTGGGGACAGCCTTACGAGCAGTACTTC.

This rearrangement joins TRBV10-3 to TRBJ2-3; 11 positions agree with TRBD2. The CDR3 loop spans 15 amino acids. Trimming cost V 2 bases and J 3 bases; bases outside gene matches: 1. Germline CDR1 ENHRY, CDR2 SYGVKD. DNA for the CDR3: TGTGCCATCAGTGAGACTAGCGGGAGAACAGATACGCAGTATTTT. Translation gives CAISETSGRTDTQYF.

The CDR3 DNA reads TGTGCCAGCAGACCAAGACCGGGACAGGGAGCCTACGAGCAGTACTTC. Translation: CASRPRPGQGAYEQYF. The chain links TRBV27 to TRBJ2-7; 9 bases fit TRBD1. Per the germline V gene, CDR1 is MNHEY and CDR2 is SMNVEV (reference sequence). The V segment lost 6 bases and the J segment 2 bases; nucleotides outside the gene matches: 11. The CDR3 runs 16 residues.

DNA for the CDR3: TGTGCCAGCTCAACTCGACAGGGATGGACCGGGGAGCTGTTTTTT. It specifies CASSTRQGWTGELFF. The chain carries TRBV18 and TRBJ2-2, with TRBD1 matching 7 bases. This CDR3 is 15 amino acids long. Trimming at V came to 5 bases and at J to 5 bases, leaving 8 bases not matched to a gene. CDR1 KGHSH and CDR2 LQKENI come from the germline V gene.

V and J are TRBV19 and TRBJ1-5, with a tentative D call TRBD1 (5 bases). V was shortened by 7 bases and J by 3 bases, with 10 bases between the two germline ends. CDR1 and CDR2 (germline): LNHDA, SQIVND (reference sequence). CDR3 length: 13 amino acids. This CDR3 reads CASKRQLNQPQHF. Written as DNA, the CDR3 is TGTGCCAGTAAAAGACAGCTCAATCAGCCCCAGCATTTT.

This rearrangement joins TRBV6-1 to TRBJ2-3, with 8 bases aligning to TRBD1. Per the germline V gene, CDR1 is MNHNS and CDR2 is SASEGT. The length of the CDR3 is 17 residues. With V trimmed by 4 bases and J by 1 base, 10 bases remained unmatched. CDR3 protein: CASSASAGGGGTDTQYF. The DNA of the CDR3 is TGTGCCAGCAGTGCTTCGGCAGGGGGCGGGGGCACAGATACGCAGTATTTT.

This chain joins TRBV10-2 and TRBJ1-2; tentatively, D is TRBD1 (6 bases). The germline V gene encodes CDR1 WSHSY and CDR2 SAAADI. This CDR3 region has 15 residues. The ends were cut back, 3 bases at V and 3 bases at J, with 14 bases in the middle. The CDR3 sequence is CASSDPRGPDYGYTF. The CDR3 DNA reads TGCGCCAGCAGTGACCCCAGGGGACCCGACTATGGCTACACCTTC.